This T cell receptor (beta chain) was recovered during a study of blood T cell repertoires in COVID-19. On the study more broadly: Acute-phase and convalescent COVID-19 samples originated in the United States, Italy and Spain. The cDNA or gDNA used as material had been derived from T cells, B-cell-depleted T cells, or PBMCs.

Germline values: CDR1 SGHDN, CDR2 FVKESK. There are 12 residues in the CDR3. V dropped 1 base and J dropped 5 bases, with 5 bases sitting between them. Authors' analysis steps: Nucleated cell number was recorded as an estimate derived from reference gene primer amplification. Data came from immunoSEQ multiplex PCR; TCRdb stores just in-frame clones and leaves some out. V, J and clone size are taken as reported in that table, and D and trimming were inferred from the DNA itself. This repertoire shows some 270,000 clones, 70% to 90% found once; its top ten account for about 11%. This clonotype was sampled from a woman in her sixties or seventies with acute or convalescent COVID-19. V usage is TRBV14 and J usage is TRBJ2-5; D is unresolved. The specimen was peripheral blood. CDR3 in amino acids: CASSQVLETQYF. The CDR3 DNA reads TGTGCCAGCAGCCAAGTCTTGGAGACCCAGTACTTC.